Presented here are 14 T cell receptor beta chains from one specimen sequenced in a study of STAT5B mutations in CD4+ large granular lymphocyte leukemia. Libraries were prepared by immunoSEQ multiplex PCR; TCRdb keeps only in-frame clonotypes and omits some of them. The repertoire holds tens of thousands of clones, about three quarters seen once, with less than 0.85% in the top ten. The source material was CD4+ T cells from blood buffy coats. These receptors came from a human donor in good health.

This chain links TRBV19 with TRBJ1-5; no reliable D call. V was shortened by 7 bases and J by 2 bases, with 15 bases between the two germline ends. The germline gives CDR1 LNHDA, CDR2 SQIVND (reference sequence). The CDR3 is made up of 15 amino acids. CDR3 DNA: TGTGCCAGTAATAATAAGGGTATTGGCAATCAGCCCCAGCATTTT. It yields the protein CASNNKGIGNQPQHF.

This chain connects TRBV2 to TRBJ1-1; D is undetermined. Germline V gene data show CDR1 as SNHLY and CDR2 as FYNNEI. V was cut by 2 bases and J by 2 bases, with 18 bases left in between. There are 17 residues in the CDR3. CDR3 region: CASSESWTTSLNTEAFF. The CDR3 coding sequence is TGTGCCAGCAGTGAAAGCTGGACTACTTCATTAAACACTGAAGCTTTCTTT.

The chain employs TRBV29-1 and TRBJ2-7; 12 bases are a match to TRBD2. Germline V gene data show CDR1 as SQVTM and CDR2 as ANQGSEA. This CDR3 region has 16 residues. The V segment lost 4 bases and the J segment 1 base; nucleotides outside the gene matches: 8. DNA of the CDR3: TGCAGCGTTGTGGGGCTACTAGCGGGGGGTTCCTACGAGCAGTACTTC. Protein sequence: CSVVGLLAGGSYEQYF.

This chain uses TRBV9 with TRBJ2-1; D gene unclear. CDR1 SGDLS and CDR2 YYNGEE come from the germline V gene. The CDR3 totals 13 residues. V gave up 2 bases and J gave up 5 bases, with 8 bases separating them. CDR3 residues: CASSVSPHNEQFF. The DNA for the CDR3 is TGTGCCAGCAGCGTGTCCCCACACAATGAGCAGTTCTTC.

In this sample, this clone turned up once. The V gene is TRBV7-2, the J gene TRBJ1-1; D unclear. Germline CDR1 SGHTA, CDR2 FQGNSA. Trimming left V 1 base short and J 7 bases short, with 7 bases between. The CDR3 consists of 12 residues. CDR3 coding DNA: TGTGCCAGCAGCTTAGAGGCGGGTGAAGCTTTCTTT. It yields the protein CASSLEAGEAFF.

CDR3 bases: TGTGCCAGCAGCTTTCGGGTGCGAGGAGGGGCAGATACGCAGTATTTT. Its protein product is CASSFRVRGGADTQYF. The gene calls are TRBV7-9 and TRBJ2-3, with a weak D call TRBD2 (6 bases). Germline lookup yields CDR1 SEHNR and CDR2 FQNEAQ (reference sequence). The V end lost 3 bases, the J end lost 4 bases, and 17 bases lay between the germline ends. The CDR3 covers 16 residues.

V gene TRBV11-1 combines with J gene TRBJ2-7; weak D call: TRBD1 (5 bases). Trimming pared 2 bases from V and 4 bases from J, leaving 9 bases between. Germline CDR1 SGHAT, CDR2 FQDESV (reference sequence). The CDR3 has 13 amino acids. CDR3: CASSLKTGYEQYF. The CDR3 coding sequence is TGTGCCAGCAGCTTAAAAACAGGTTACGAGCAGTACTTC.

This clone was observed a handful of times. The chain employs TRBV27 and TRBJ1-6; 7 positions match TRBD1. This CDR3 has 15 residues. Germline V gives CDR1 MNHEY, CDR2 SMNVEV (reference sequence). V gave up 5 bases and J gave up 5 bases; unmatched junction bases: 6. This CDR3 is CASSTGALHNSPLHF. The CDR3 coding sequence is TGTGCCAGCAGTACAGGGGCACTACATAATTCACCCCTCCACTTT.

The genes are TRBV15 and TRBJ1-2; 9 bases match TRBD1. The CDR3 totals 16 residues. J gave up 5 bases and V 5 bases, and 12 bases lay outside the gene matches. The germline CDR1 and CDR2 sequences are LNHNV and YYDKDF (reference sequence). CDR3 in DNA: TGTGCCACCAGCGCCGACAGGGGGGCTGTCGTTTATGGCTACACCTTC. Amino acid sequence: CATSADRGAVVYGYTF.

The V and J genes are TRBV28 and TRBJ1-2; D perhaps matches TRBD1 (5 bases). Germline V gene lookup returns CDR1 MDHEN and CDR2 SYDVKM. V shed 3 bases and J shed 4 bases, with 12 bases lying between them. This CDR3 contains 14 residues. The CDR3 region has the DNA TGTGCCAGCAGTTTCACGCCTGGGGCCTATGGCTACACCTTC. Encoded protein: CASSFTPGAYGYTF.

V and J are TRBV6-5 and TRBJ1-2; 8 nucleotides align to TRBD1. V lost 0 bases and J lost 7; bases outside the gene matches: 7. CDR3 length: 15 amino acids. The germline CDR1 and CDR2 sequences are MNHEY and SVGAGI. Here the CDR3 reads CASSYSSGGGSGYTF. CDR3 nucleotide sequence: TGTGCCAGCAGTTACTCTTCAGGGGGCGGAAGTGGCTACACCTTC.

The chain is built from TRBV27 and TRBJ1-1; TRBD1 agrees at 12 bases. V lost 6 bases to trimming and J lost 6 bases; unmatched junction nucleotides: 8. CDR1 and CDR2 (germline): MNHEY, SMNVEV (reference sequence). This CDR3 is built from 15 residues. CDR3 amino acids: CASRRPGQGAAEAFF. CDR3 nucleotides: TGTGCCAGCAGGAGACCGGGACAGGGGGCTGCTGAAGCTTTCTTT.

The chain combines TRBV30 with TRBJ2-7; 8 bases map to TRBD1. This CDR3 has 16 amino acids. The ends lost 1 base at V and 0 bases at J; junction bases unmatched: 8. Germline-derived CDR1 and CDR2 are GTSNPN and SVGIG (reference sequence). CDR3 in DNA: TGTGCCTGGAGTGGACCAGGACAGGGTTTCTCCTACGAGCAGTACTTC. It specifies CAWSGPGQGFSYEQYF.

The chain employs TRBV5-6 and TRBJ2-5; D is unresolved. CDR1 SGHDT and CDR2 YYEEEE come from the germline V gene. This CDR3 contains 13 residues. Trimming cost V 3 bases and J 1 base, with 7 bases left between them. This chain's CDR3 is CASSYYSQETQYF. The CDR3 nucleotides are TGTGCCAGCAGCTATTACTCCCAAGAGACCCAGTACTTC. Looking up the rest from reference TRBV5-6 and TRBJ2-5 gives the full variable domain: DAGVTQSPTHLIKTRGQQVTLRCSPKSGHDTVSWYQQALGQGPQFIFQYYEEEERQRGNFPDRFSGHQFPNYSSELNVNALLLGDSALYLCASSYYSQETQYFGPGTRLLVL.